The 7 T cell receptor beta chains reported below all come from one sample, sequenced in a study of shared clonotypes between healthy human individuals. The method was immunoSEQ multiplex PCR; TCRdb's version includes in-frame clones alone and lacks a portion of them. The sample lists about 1.5 million clones; approximately 96% were seen once. Material for sequencing was naive CD4+ T cells sorted from blood. As for subset: CD45RA+ positively selected. These receptors were taken from a man aged 25-45 years in good health.

The CDR3 is CASRHRGQGGELFF. DNA of the CDR3: TGTGCCAGCAGGCACAGGGGGCAAGGCGGGGAGCTGTTTTTT. The chain uses TRBV6-1 and TRBJ2-2, with 9 positions matching TRBD1. Trimming took 6 bases from V and 7 from J; bases not matched to a gene: 6. This CDR3 has 14 residues. Per germline, CDR1 MNHNS and CDR2 SASEGT.

J is TRBJ2-4 and V is TRBV10-3; D not resolved. There are 13 residues in the CDR3. The germline V and J ends were trimmed by 6 bases and 5 bases, with 11 bases remaining between them. The germline CDR1 and CDR2 sequences are ENHRY and SYGVKD. CDR3 region: CAIRETAENIQYF. CDR3 DNA: TGTGCCATCAGGGAGACTGCAGAAAACATTCAGTACTTC.

The V and J genes are TRBV28 and TRBJ2-6; D might be TRBD2 (6 bases). Trimming removed 10 bases from V and 0 bases from J, with 22 bases in between. CDR3 length: 18 amino acids. CDR1 is MDHEN, CDR2 SYDVKM, per germline. DNA of the CDR3: TGTGCCACGCGTCCGGGACTTCCCGGACTCTCTGGGGCCAACGTCCTGACTTTC. This encodes CATRPGLPGLSGANVLTF.

The chain has TRBV5-6 and TRBJ1-2, with 7 bases matching TRBD1. After removal of 1 base from V and 3 bases from J, the junction contained 6 bases not matched to a gene. CDR1 is SGHDT and CDR2 is YYEEEE in the germline V gene. The CDR3 has 15 amino acids. CDR3 DNA: TGTGCCAGCAGCTTGATCGGAGGGGGCCACTATGGCTACACCTTC. It encodes CASSLIGGGHYGYTF.

The chain recombines TRBV4-1 with TRBJ1-5, with TRBD1 identical over 7 bases. CDR3 length equals 15 residues. Unmatched junction bases numbered 6, after V lost 3 bases and J lost 4 bases. From germline, CDR1 is MGHRA and CDR2 YSYEKL. CDR3 in amino acids: CASSQLGQFNQPQHF. The CDR3 DNA reads TGCGCCAGCAGCCAGTTGGGACAGTTTAATCAGCCCCAGCATTTT.

This chain links TRBV5-4 with TRBJ2-1; TRBD2 might be the D (5 bases). The CDR3 spans 16 residues. V lost 0 bases and J 3 bases, leaving 13 bases between the germline ends. Germline lookup yields CDR1 SGHNT and CDR2 YYREEE (reference sequence). CDR3 protein: CASSLAGLSVYNEQFF. The CDR3 coding sequence is TGTGCCAGCAGCTTGGCCGGACTTTCGGTCTACAATGAGCAGTTCTTC.

The genes are TRBV9 and TRBJ1-5; possible D gene TRBD1, 5 bases. CDR1 is SGDLS and CDR2 is YYNGEE in the germline V gene. V lost 3 bases and J 7 bases, leaving 14 bases between the germline ends. The CDR3 consists of 14 residues. CDR3 sequence reads: CASSGGPSGQPQHF. The CDR3 DNA follows: TGTGCCAGCAGCGGTGGACCCTCAGGGCAGCCCCAGCATTTT.